This T cell receptor (beta chain) is drawn from a study of CD8 T cells in Susac syndrome. The authors reverse transcribed about 0.45 to 1 ug RNA with random hexamers. The CDR3 of TCR beta was amplified by immunoSEQ multiplex PCR across 54 Vbeta and 13 Jbeta. From the immunoSEQ multiplex PCR reads, TCRdb called clonotypes with MiXCR, one entry per CDR3 protein. This sample has some 450,000 distinct CDR3 sequences, with about 85% found just once. Germline CDR1 is MNHEY and CDR2 is SMNVEV (reference sequence). The CDR3 totals 12 residues. The V gene lost 6 bases and the J gene lost 5 bases, with 11 bases spanning the gap.

V gene TRBV27 combines with J gene TRBJ2-7, with D maybe TRBD1 (6 bases). This TCR was sampled from a human donor with multiple sclerosis. The specimen sequenced was CD8+ T cells from PBMCs. The CDR3 DNA is TGTGCCAGCAGAACAGGGATCGACGAGCAGTACTTC. Encoded protein: CASRTGIDEQYF.